This is a list of T cell receptor beta chains from one sample in a study of T cell responses to AZD1222 COVID-19 vaccine. Clones were sequenced by immunoSEQ multiplex PCR, and TCRdb holds only the in-frame ones, with some missing. The sample consists of 95,000 to 150,000 clones, approximately 90% of them appearing once. Sequencing was performed on peripheral blood, taken on day 0 of AZD1222 vaccination. Receptors were obtained from an adult in good health. Both conserved end residues are part of each CDR3. A D gene is named only where the DNA matches it firmly.

cdr3_aa	v_call	j_call	d_call
CASSNGGQGLQPQHF	TRBV6-5	TRBJ1-5	TRBD1
CASSSLTGFANEQFF	TRBV6-5	TRBJ2-1	NA
CASTRTGSNEKLFF	TRBV19	TRBJ1-4	TRBD1
CASSLMGGPNSYEQYF	TRBV5-1	TRBJ2-7	NA
CASSLWRATMNTEAFF	TRBV28	TRBJ1-1	NA
CASSLAGDWTSQGNTIYF	TRBV7-2	TRBJ1-3	NA
CAWRTGINSPLHF	TRBV30	TRBJ1-6	NA
CASSTDRTYGYTF	TRBV6-5	TRBJ1-2	NA
CASSGGSSLLAKNIQYF	TRBV5-1	TRBJ2-4	NA
CASSPGQGLNYEQYF	TRBV5-1	TRBJ2-7	TRBD1
CASSLEMGQPQHF	TRBV5-1	TRBJ1-5	NA
CASGKDRVAGETQYF	TRBV7-9	TRBJ2-5	TRBD1
CASSFLGNPYEQYF	TRBV7-8	TRBJ2-7	NA
CATSDFVKGGRETQYF	TRBV24-1	TRBJ2-5	NA
CASSVGQMGTEAFF	TRBV9	TRBJ1-1	NA
CASSPPGQGRSNQPQHF	TRBV28	TRBJ1-5	NA
CASSLDRSYEQYF	TRBV11-2	TRBJ2-7	NA
CASSSGQGAPLHF	TRBV6-5	TRBJ1-6	NA
CAWSRTVYGYTF	TRBV30	TRBJ1-2	NA
CASSELRTINQPQHF	TRBV2	TRBJ1-5	NA
CASSSRVPNQPQHF	TRBV19	TRBJ1-5	NA
CASRGGQNTGELFF	TRBV5-1	TRBJ2-2	NA
CASSVGSGRGHEQYF	TRBV9	TRBJ2-7	TRBD2
CASSPGRVNTEAFF	TRBV7-2	TRBJ1-1	NA
CASSKGAGNQPQHF	TRBV19	TRBJ1-5	TRBD1
CASRAGTGGSYEQYF	TRBV6-5	TRBJ2-7	TRBD1
CASSSQRTDTTNYGYTF	TRBV21-1	TRBJ1-2	NA
CASSSRGGTAEEQYF	TRBV5-1	TRBJ2-7	NA
CASSQGGGANYGYTF	TRBV3-1/TRBV3-2	TRBJ1-2	NA
CASSIQTGGAIQYF	TRBV19	TRBJ2-4	TRBD1
CASKIHGTGNEKLFF	TRBV6-6	TRBJ1-4	TRBD1
CATSSTPDTQYF	TRBV24-1	TRBJ2-3	NA
CASSPPGTRGYTF	TRBV28	TRBJ1-2	NA
CASSPTAGGKETQYF	TRBV7-3	TRBJ2-5	TRBD2
CASSLRAGGDTEAFF	TRBV5-1	TRBJ1-1	NA
CASSVAPQGFGYGYTF	TRBV9	TRBJ1-2	NA
CASSPPRGSGSWETQYF	TRBV19	TRBJ2-5	TRBD2
CASSSGQGATDTQYF	TRBV5-1	TRBJ2-3	TRBD1
CASSLGPNTEAFF	TRBV5-1	TRBJ1-1	NA
CASSEDRFLQHF	TRBV19	TRBJ1-5	NA
CASSPSGDNQPQHF	TRBV18	TRBJ1-5	NA
CASSLTGGGNEQYF	TRBV11-2	TRBJ2-7	TRBD1
CASSPGEGWGQPQHF	TRBV28	TRBJ1-5	NA
CASSSGQGFPSEQYF	TRBV5-6	TRBJ2-7	TRBD1
CASSLSQGSGNTIYF	TRBV27	TRBJ1-3	NA
CASSSPTGGVAGETQYF	TRBV5-1	TRBJ2-5	TRBD1
CASRLGTPSSYNSPLHF	TRBV12-2	TRBJ1-6	NA
CASSFEGRDTGELFF	TRBV5-1	TRBJ2-2	NA